The 7 T cell receptor beta chains below all came from one sample that was sequenced in a study of multiple sclerosis patients with progressive multifocal leukoencephalopathy. Measured with immunoSEQ multiplex PCR; TCRdb has only the in-frame clones, and not every one. The sample lists tens of thousands of clones; approximately 90% were seen once. Time point: before natalizumab initiation. Material: PBMCs. The origin of the receptors is a human donor with multiple sclerosis.

The chain uses TRBV6-1 and TRBJ1-3; D is unclear. Deletions cut 9 bases from V and 0 bases from J, with 12 bases between. The CDR3 covers 14 residues. Germline CDR1 is MNHNS and CDR2 is SASEGT. CDR3 in DNA: TGTGCCAGTATGCCCGGGTCCTCTGGAAACACCATATATTTT. Protein sequence: CASMPGSSGNTIYF.

The chain employs TRBV19 and TRBJ2-3; 7 bases map to TRBD1. Germline V gene lookup returns CDR1 LNHDA and CDR2 SQIVND (reference sequence). This CDR3 comprises 17 residues. Losses at the gene ends were 3 bases for V and 0 bases for J; bases not matched to a gene: 9. The chain's CDR3 is CASSMYGTASSTDTQYF. In nucleotides, the CDR3 is TGTGCCAGTAGTATGTATGGGACAGCTTCTAGCACAGATACGCAGTATTTT.

The V gene is TRBV6-1, the J gene TRBJ1-4; D remains ambiguous. CDR3 length: 15 amino acids. Germline CDR1 reads MNHNS; CDR2 reads SASEGT. V was pared by 2 bases and J by 7 bases, with 14 bases between. The CDR3: CASSESLLVTEKLFF. The CDR3, as DNA: TGTGCCAGCAGTGAATCTCTTTTGGTAACTGAAAAACTGTTTTTT.

V is TRBV5-6 and J is TRBJ1-2; TRBD1 might be the D (6 bases). The ends were cut back, 0 bases at V and 6 bases at J, with 18 bases in the middle. Germline V CDR1 and CDR2: SGHDT, YYEEEE. This CDR3 has 16 residues. The CDR3 sequence is CASSLAAGGSQDGYTF. The CDR3 DNA reads TGTGCCAGCAGCTTGGCCGCGGGGGGCTCCCAGGATGGCTACACCTTC.

This clone has just a few counts. This chain links TRBV4-1 with TRBJ1-2; D uncertain. Germline V CDR1 and CDR2: MGHRA, YSYEKL. Trimming stripped 4 bases from V and 4 bases from J, with 16 bases between. The CDR3 is 15 residues long. CDR3: CASSPQIRASYGYTF. CDR3 nucleotides: TGCGCCAGCAGCCCCCAAATACGGGCCTCCTATGGCTACACCTTC.

The chain is built from TRBV9 and TRBJ2-3; TRBD1 agrees at 7 bases. This CDR3 is built from 17 residues. Germline V lookup: CDR1 SGDLS, CDR2 YYNGEE. V shed 3 bases and J 0 bases; nucleotides not matched to a gene: 10. CDR3 protein: CASSAITGTASTDTQYF. Here the CDR3 DNA reads TGTGCCAGCAGCGCAATAACCGGGACAGCAAGCACAGATACGCAGTATTTT.

This clone was seen a single time. The gene calls are TRBV13 and TRBJ2-2; TRBD2 is a possible D gene (5 bases). The CDR3 is 15 residues long. Trimming cost V 11 bases and J 4 bases, with 20 bases left between them. Germline CDR1 PRHDT, CDR2 FYEKMQ (reference sequence). The CDR3 reads CASQTGKGGTGELFF. The DNA of the CDR3 is TGTGCCTCTCAAACTGGGAAAGGAGGCACCGGGGAGCTGTTTTTT.